These 22 T cell receptor beta chains share one sample of origin, sequenced in a study of blood T cell repertoires in COVID-19. The assay was immunoSEQ multiplex PCR, and TCRdb's table has in-frame clones only and misses some. Seen here are 150,000 to 200,000 clones, more than 75% observed once, and the top ten hold roughly a sixth. The specimen was PBMCs or T cells enriched from blood (not recorded which). The receptor set was obtained from a woman between 45 and 65 years old with acute COVID-19.

This clone was picked up a small number of times. The chain links TRBV7-9 to TRBJ1-1; D remains ambiguous. V was shortened by 3 bases and J by 5 bases, with 4 bases between the two germline ends. The CDR3 extends over 11 amino acids. CDR1 SEHNR and CDR2 FQNEAQ come from the germline V gene (reference sequence). CDR3 loop: CASSFLTEAFF. The CDR3 nucleotides are TGTGCCAGCAGCTTTTTAACTGAAGCTTTCTTT.

The genes are TRBV5-1 and TRBJ1-3; D unresolved. Trimming took off 6 bases at V and 0 bases at J, with 7 bases between the two ends. The CDR3 loop spans 13 amino acids. Per germline, CDR1 SGHRS and CDR2 YFSETQ. CDR3 DNA: TGCGCCAGCATGGTAGACTCTGGAAACACCATATATTTT. This sequence encodes CASMVDSGNTIYF. The full variable domain, completed using reference TRBV5-1 and TRBJ1-3, is KAGVTQTPRYLIKTRGQQVTLSCSPISGHRSVSWYQQTPGQGLQFLFEYFSETQRNKGNFPGRFSGRQFSNSRSEMNVSTLELGDSALYLCASMVDSGNTIYFGEGSWLTVV.

The chain couples TRBV18 to TRBJ1-6; 9 nucleotides line up with TRBD1. CDR3 size: 16 residues. CDR1 is KGHSH, CDR2 LQKENI, per germline. J gave up 6 bases and V 6 bases, and 9 bases lay outside the gene matches. CDR3 DNA: TGTGCCAGCTCTCCTGAAACAGGGGGCACTAATTCACCCCTCCACTTT. It codes for CASSPETGGTNSPLHF.

This clone was counted a few times. The chain uses TRBV7-9 and TRBJ2-3, with D uncertain. CDR1 and CDR2 from the germline V gene are SEHNR and FQNEAQ (reference sequence). V lost 2 bases and J 2 bases, leaving 8 bases between the germline ends. The CDR3 is 14 amino acids. CDR3 nucleotides: TGTGCCAGCAGCTTACAAGACACCACAGATACGCAGTATTTT. This sequence encodes CASSLQDTTDTQYF.

This sequence joins TRBV21-1 and TRBJ2-1; the D call in the table, TRBD2, was not verified against the DNA. TRBV21-1 has pseudogene status. This CDR3 contains 15 residues. The DNA of the CDR3 is TGTGCCAGCAGCAGATTAACTAGCGGCTACAATGAGCAGTTCTTC. It codes for CASSRLTSGYNEQFF.

The CDR3 region has the DNA TGTGCCAGCAGTTCCCTAGCGGGGGGCCACTTCACAGATACGCAGTATTTT. It translates to CASSSLAGGHFTDTQYF. The chain employs TRBV9 and TRBJ2-3, with 11 bases identical to TRBD2. Trimming cost V 5 bases and J 2 bases; bases outside gene matches: 10. Per the germline V gene, CDR1 is SGDLS and CDR2 is YYNGEE. The CDR3 contains 17 residues.

CDR3 sequence: CASSWWGGDRGDNEQFF. CDR3 DNA sequence: TGTGCCAGCAGTTGGTGGGGGGGGGACAGGGGAGACAATGAGCAGTTCTTC. The chain combines TRBV28 with TRBJ2-1, with 10 bases that match TRBD1. Germline-derived CDR1 and CDR2 are MDHEN and SYDVKM. The CDR3 loop spans 17 amino acids. The V and J ends lost 4 bases and 5 bases, in that order; junction bases with no gene match: 11.

This chain links TRBV5-6 with TRBJ2-7; tentatively, D is TRBD2 (7 bases). This CDR3 has 16 residues. Trimming removed 4 bases from V and 0 bases from J, with 17 bases in between. Germline CDR1 reads SGHDT; CDR2 reads YYEEEE. CDR3 sequence (DNA): TGTGCCAGCAGCGCCGCGGGGGCAGGGTTCTCCTACGAGCAGTACGTC. As protein: CASSAAGAGFSYEQYV.

Comment on this clone: This same CDR3 is encoded by further DNA sequences in the sample. J is TRBJ1-4 and V is TRBV5-1; D is perhaps TRBD1 (5 bases). The V end lost 3 bases, the J end lost 7 bases, and 13 bases lay between the germline ends. The CDR3 is 14 amino acids. Germline CDR1 SGHRS, CDR2 YFSETQ. DNA of the CDR3: TGCGCCAGCAGCTCAGGGACCGGGGGTGAAAAACTGTTTTTT. Translation: CASSSGTGGEKLFF.

The V and J genes are TRBV3-1 (or the pseudogene TRBV3-2) and TRBJ1-4, with D uncertain. Trimming removed 5 bases at V and 7 bases at J, with 17 bases between. This CDR3 is 15 amino acids long. The germline V gene has CDR1 LGHDT and CDR2 YNNKEL (reference sequence). The CDR3 here is CASSDKRRDPEKLFF. As DNA, the CDR3 is TGTGCCAGCAGCGATAAGAGGAGAGACCCTGAAAAACTGTTTTTT.

The J gene is TRBJ1-1, the V gene TRBV28; 9 bases match TRBD1. Per germline, CDR1 MDHEN and CDR2 SYDVKM. The CDR3 covers 17 residues. V shed 6 bases, J shed 5 bases, and the junction held 16 bases outside the gene matches. As DNA, the CDR3 is TGTGCCAGCAGGCCTGACCCACTACAGGGGGCGAGGACTGAAGCTTTCTTT. Amino acid sequence: CASRPDPLQGARTEAFF. Complete variable domain (other parts from reference TRBV28 and TRBJ1-1): DVKVTQSSRYLVKRTGEKVFLECVQDMDHENMFWYRQDPGLGLRLIYFSYDVKMKEKGDIPEGYSVSREKKERFSLILESASTNQTSMYLCASRPDPLQGARTEAFFGQGTRLTVV.

The genes are TRBV29-1 and TRBJ1-3; D uncertain. The CDR3 length is 13 residues. CDR1 SQVTM and CDR2 ANQGSEA come from the germline V gene. The V and J ends lost 7 bases and 0 bases respectively, with 10 bases between them. CDR3 bases: TGCAGCGGCCTGGAGGTCTCTGGAAACACCATATATTTT. This gives the protein CSGLEVSGNTIYF.

The chain combines TRBV10-1 with TRBJ1-4; D remains ambiguous. The CDR3 has 16 amino acids. V lost 3 bases, J lost 0 bases, and 11 bases lay in between. Germline V CDR1 and CDR2: WNHNN, SYGVQD (reference sequence). CDR3 DNA sequence: TGCGCCAGCAGTGACCTCAGGCGTCCAACTAATGAAAAACTGTTTTTT. It encodes CASSDLRRPTNEKLFF.

V gene TRBV5-1 combines with J gene TRBJ2-5; 7 nucleotides match TRBD1. Germline V lookup: CDR1 SGHRS, CDR2 YFSETQ. This CDR3 has 16 residues. V was clipped by 4 bases and J by 2 bases; unmatched bases: 11. The CDR3: CASSLRGQARQETQYF. DNA of the CDR3: TGCGCCAGCAGCCTGCGAGGACAGGCTAGGCAAGAGACCCAGTACTTC. Full variable domain (remainder filled in from reference TRBV5-1 and TRBJ2-5): KAGVTQTPRYLIKTRGQQVTLSCSPISGHRSVSWYQQTPGQGLQFLFEYFSETQRNKGNFPGRFSGRQFSNSRSEMNVSTLELGDSALYLCASSLRGQARQETQYFGPGTRLLVL.

V is TRBV7-8 and J is TRBJ1-1, with no clear D. The CDR3 runs 16 residues. V was cut by 5 bases and J by 0 bases, with 16 bases left in between. Germline lookup yields CDR1 SGHVS and CDR2 FQNEAQ. The CDR3 spells CASSTSGERLNTEAFF. CDR3 DNA sequence: TGTGCCAGCAGCACTAGCGGGGAAAGACTGAACACTGAAGCTTTCTTT.

The CDR3 loop reads CATNHPLAQNTEAFF. CDR3 sequence (DNA): TGTGCCACCAACCACCCCCTTGCACAGAACACTGAAGCTTTCTTT. The chain joins TRBV6-5 to TRBJ1-1; D is undetermined. The CDR3 has 15 amino acids. V was cut by 10 bases and J by 1 base, with 19 bases left in between. Germline V lookup: CDR1 MNHEY, CDR2 SVGAGI.

This clone occurred a few times. The chain has TRBV7-2 and TRBJ1-6; 8 bases align to TRBD1. Germline loops: CDR1 SGHTA, CDR2 FQGNSA. The CDR3 has 15 amino acids. Trimming at V came to 5 bases and at J to 10 bases, leaving 10 bases not matched to a gene. CDR3 protein: CASSQTRTGSSPLHF. Here the CDR3 DNA reads TGTGCCAGCAGCCAAACCCGGACAGGGTCATCACCCCTCCACTTT.

The chain couples TRBV5-4 to TRBJ2-5; 10 nucleotides agree with TRBD2. Germline loops: CDR1 SGHNT, CDR2 YYREEE (reference sequence). Germline trimming cut 4 bases from V and 4 bases from J; bases unmatched to any gene: 10. This CDR3 has 16 residues. In DNA form, the CDR3 reads TGTGCCAGCAGCGGGTACTCCGGGACTAGCGTAGAGACCCAGTACTTC. Translating it yields CASSGYSGTSVETQYF.

V is TRBV28 and J is TRBJ1-6, with D tentatively TRBD1 (5 bases). This CDR3 has 13 residues. Germline CDR1 is MDHEN and CDR2 is SYDVKM. Trimming stripped 11 bases from V and 4 bases from J, with 12 bases between. The CDR3: CAYGAGYNSPLHF. DNA of the CDR3: TGTGCCTATGGGGCAGGTTATAATTCACCCCTCCACTTT.

The rearrangement uses TRBV4-1 and TRBJ2-5; D gene ambiguous. The CDR3 is 12 amino acids. The ends were cut back, 1 base at V and 7 bases at J, with 7 bases in the middle. The V gene's germline CDR1 is MGHRA and CDR2 YSYEKL. CDR3 residues: CASSQVSGTQYF. The CDR3 DNA reads as TGCGCCAGCAGCCAAGTATCGGGGACCCAGTACTTC.

The gene calls are TRBV28 and TRBJ1-2; 10 nucleotides align to TRBD1. The CDR3 contains 14 residues. Germline CDR1 reads MDHEN; CDR2 reads SYDVKM. Trimming cost V 2 bases and J 8 bases; bases outside gene matches: 5. Here the CDR3 reads CASSLGTGDSGYTF. The CDR3 DNA is TGTGCCAGCAGTTTAGGGACAGGGGATAGCGGCTACACCTTC.

The chain is built from TRBV6-5 and TRBJ1-6, with 9 bases lining up with TRBD1. V trimming: 3 bases; J trimming: 11 bases; junction bases outside the gene matches: 11. The CDR3 extends over 16 amino acids. CDR1 is MNHEY and CDR2 is SVGAGI in the germline V gene. The CDR3 reads CASSYSEDRGTPPLHF. For the CDR3, the DNA is TGTGCCAGCAGTTATTCTGAGGACAGGGGCACGCCACCCCTCCACTTT.